Below, 17 T cell receptor beta chains from the same sample are listed, as sequenced in a study of cytomegalovirus exposure and HLA in healthy donors. With 60 Vbeta and 13 Jbeta primers, the PCR was carried out. Clones were sequenced by immunoSEQ multiplex PCR, and TCRdb holds only the in-frame ones, with some missing. The data show around 210,000 clones, 70% to 90% seen once. Sequences were obtained from PBMCs. Receptors originate from a girl aged 2-10 years in good health and CMV-seronegative.

The J gene is TRBJ1-2, the V gene TRBV10-2; 7 bases are a match to TRBD1. Trimming cost V 5 bases and J 6 bases; bases outside gene matches: 12. CDR1 and CDR2 (germline): WSHSY, SAAADI. The CDR3 spans 15 residues. The CDR3 bases are TGCGCCAGCAGTATTAGTTCAGGGGGAAGGAATGGCTACACCTTC. Its translation: CASSISSGGRNGYTF.

This clone was seen a single time. The chain combines TRBV18 with TRBJ1-2, with 9 bases matching TRBD1. This CDR3 comprises 15 residues. Germline V gene sequence: CDR1 KGHSH, CDR2 LQKENI. V was clipped by 2 bases and J by 4 bases; unmatched bases: 5. The CDR3 region is CASSPAPTGGYGYTF. CDR3 DNA: TGTGCCAGCTCACCAGCCCCGACAGGGGGCTATGGCTACACCTTC.

This clone was counted a single time. The chain has TRBV9 and TRBJ2-2, with no clear D. The length of the CDR3 is 16 residues. The germline CDR1 and CDR2 sequences are SGDLS and YYNGEE. With 0 bases removed from V and 3 bases from J, the gap between germline ends came to 12 bases. The CDR3 is CASSVGPLVHTGELFF. The CDR3 coding sequence is TGTGCCAGCAGCGTAGGCCCACTCGTCCACACCGGGGAGCTGTTTTTT.

This clone was detected once. V usage is TRBV7-7 and J usage is TRBJ2-1, with 10 bases fitting TRBD2. With V trimmed by 3 bases and J by 7 bases, 6 bases remained unmatched. Germline V gives CDR1 SSHAT, CDR2 FNYEAQ (reference sequence). This CDR3 comprises 15 residues. The CDR3 nucleotides are TGTGCCAGCAGCTTCAGCGGGGGGGCCAAAAATGAGCAGTTCTTC. Translating gives CASSFSGGAKNEQFF.

The V and J genes are TRBV5-4 and TRBJ2-5; 12 nucleotides match TRBD2. Germline CDR1 reads SGHNT; CDR2 reads YYREEE (reference sequence). The J segment lost 5 bases and the V segment lost 5 bases, leaving 7 bases of the junction unmatched. The CDR3 has 15 amino acids. The CDR3 here is CASSPSGRGSETQYF. CDR3 coding DNA: TGTGCCAGCAGTCCTAGCGGGAGGGGTAGCGAGACCCAGTACTTC.

The chain carries TRBV11-2 and TRBJ2-3; 7 nucleotides agree with TRBD2. The ends lost 4 bases at V and 2 bases at J; junction bases unmatched: 9. The CDR3 has 16 residues. Germline CDR1 SGHAT, CDR2 FQNNGV. CDR3 sequence: CASSSDTRGVTDTQYF. As DNA, the CDR3 is TGTGCCAGCAGCTCCGACACCCGGGGGGTCACAGATACGCAGTATTTT. Full variable domain (outside the CDR3, taken from reference TRBV11-2 and TRBJ2-3): EAGVAQSPRYKIIEKRQSVAFWCNPISGHATLYWYQQILGQGPKLLIQFQNNGVVDDSQLPKDRFSAERLKGVDSTLKIQPAKLEDSAVYLCASSSDTRGVTDTQYFGPGTRLTVL.

The CDR3 is CASKISGRGETQYF. The CDR3 coding sequence is TGTGCCAGCAAGATAAGCGGGAGAGGGGAGACCCAGTACTTC. The genes are TRBV2 and TRBJ2-5, with 8 bases that match TRBD2. Germline CDR1 is SNHLY and CDR2 is FYNNEI. Losses at the gene ends were 7 bases for V and 5 bases for J; bases not matched to a gene: 9. This CDR3 spans 14 amino acids.

This sequence joins TRBV14 and TRBJ1-6, with D possibly TRBD1 on 5 matching bases. Germline values: CDR1 SGHDN, CDR2 FVKESK. The CDR3 is made up of 15 amino acids. V lost 1 base and J 7 bases, leaving 11 bases between the germline ends. CDR3 sequence: CASSQATGVNSPLHF. In DNA, the CDR3 is TGTGCCAGCAGCCAAGCAACGGGGGTAAATTCACCCCTCCACTTT.

V and J are TRBV10-3 and TRBJ1-5, with a weak D call TRBD1 (5 bases). The CDR3 is made up of 13 amino acids. V was clipped by 9 bases and J by 2 bases, with 11 bases between them. The V gene's germline CDR1 is ENHRY and CDR2 SYGVKD. CDR3 amino acids: CAIQSRGNQPQHF. The CDR3 DNA follows: TGTGCCATTCAGAGCAGGGGCAATCAGCCCCAGCATTTT.

The chain recombines TRBV5-5 with TRBJ1-2; 11 positions match TRBD1. CDR1 SGHKS and CDR2 YYEKEE come from the germline V gene (reference sequence). The CDR3 runs 17 residues. With V trimmed by 3 bases and J by 2 bases, 9 bases remained unmatched. CDR3 coding DNA: TGTGCCAGCAGCTCTCGGACAGGGGGCTTGAGGAACTATGGCTACACCTTC. The encoded protein is CASSSRTGGLRNYGYTF.

This chain connects TRBV6-5 to TRBJ1-1; D not resolved. The CDR3 loop spans 13 amino acids. The V gene lost 0 bases and the J gene lost 4 bases, with 6 bases spanning the gap. Germline V gives CDR1 MNHEY, CDR2 SVGAGI. CDR3 loop: CASSYSRSTEAFF. The DNA for the CDR3 is TGTGCCAGCAGTTACTCTCGGAGCACTGAAGCTTTCTTT.

This clone was recorded only once. This sequence joins TRBV5-1 and TRBJ1-1; 8 positions match TRBD1. This CDR3 has 13 amino acids. Germline assignment: CDR1 SGHRS and CDR2 YFSETQ. V was clipped by 4 bases and J by 3 bases; unmatched bases: 2. The CDR3 is CASSEDRDTEAFF. CDR3 sequence (DNA): TGCGCCAGCAGCGAGGACAGGGACACTGAAGCTTTCTTT.

The V and J genes are TRBV7-8 and TRBJ1-1; D gene ambiguous. The germline gives CDR1 SGHVS, CDR2 FQNEAQ. This CDR3 region has 14 residues. Trimming pared 1 base from V and 3 bases from J, leaving 9 bases between. The chain's CDR3 is CASSLVRAYTEAFF. The CDR3 DNA is TGTGCCAGCAGCTTAGTGCGGGCCTACACTGAAGCTTTCTTT.

The rearrangement links TRBV15 to TRBJ1-5; 7 positions match TRBD1. V shed 1 base and J 0 bases; nucleotides not matched to a gene: 3. The CDR3 totals 16 residues. CDR1 and CDR2 from the germline V gene are LNHNV and YYDKDF (reference sequence). CDR3 nucleotide sequence: TGTGCCACCAGCAGAGGGGGGACAGATAGCAATCAGCCCCAGCATTTT. Residues: CATSRGGTDSNQPQHF. The entire variable domain, with the rest obtained from reference TRBV15 and TRBJ1-5, is as follows: DAMVIQNPRYQVTQFGKPVTLSCSQTLNHNVMYWYQQKSSQAPKLLFHYYDKDFNNEADTPDNFQSRRPNTSFCFLDIRSPGLGDTAMYLCATSRGGTDSNQPQHFGDGTRLSIL.

The J gene is TRBJ1-2, the V gene TRBV7-9; the match to TRBD1 covers 10 bases. The V gene's germline CDR1 is SEHNR and CDR2 FQNEAQ (reference sequence). The CDR3 totals 16 residues. V gave up 1 base and J gave up 2 bases; unmatched junction bases: 4. CDR3 nucleotide sequence: TGTGCCAGCAGCTTAGGGGGGACAGGGGCGAACTATGGCTACACCTTC. Its translation: CASSLGGTGANYGYTF.

This chain uses TRBV18 with TRBJ1-1, with 7 bases that match TRBD1. CDR1 and CDR2 (germline): KGHSH, LQKENI. The length of the CDR3 is 19 residues. The V and J ends lost 4 bases and 2 bases, in that order; junction bases with no gene match: 19. The CDR3 region has the DNA TGTGCCAGCTCACTCCGGACAGGCCTAGGGAATTCGTTAAACACTGAAGCTTTCTTT. Translated, it gives CASSLRTGLGNSLNTEAFF.

The gene calls are TRBV4-1 and TRBJ2-1; 12 bases fit TRBD2. In germline, CDR1 is MGHRA, CDR2 YSYEKL. Trimming took 4 bases from V and 4 from J; bases not matched to a gene: 5. The CDR3 runs to 16 residues. The CDR3 sequence is CASSPGTSGQYNEQFF. CDR3 coding DNA: TGCGCCAGCAGCCCCGGGACTAGCGGGCAATACAATGAGCAGTTCTTC.